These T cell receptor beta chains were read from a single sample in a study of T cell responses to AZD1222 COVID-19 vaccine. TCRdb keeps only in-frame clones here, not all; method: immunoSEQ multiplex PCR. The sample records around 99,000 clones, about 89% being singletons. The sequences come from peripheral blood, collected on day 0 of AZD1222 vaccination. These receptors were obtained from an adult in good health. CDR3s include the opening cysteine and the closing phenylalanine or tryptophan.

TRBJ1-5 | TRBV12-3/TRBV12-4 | CASSPQYQPQHF
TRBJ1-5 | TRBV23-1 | CALGTEYSNQPQHF
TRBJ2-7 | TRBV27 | CASMGGPGTVGYEQYF
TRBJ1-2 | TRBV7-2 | CASSVDGGKSYGYTF
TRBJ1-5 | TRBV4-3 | CASSRDREVRYQPQHF
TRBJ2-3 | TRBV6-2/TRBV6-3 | CASSNGGSTDTQYF
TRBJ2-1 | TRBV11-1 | CASSPKPSSYNEQFF
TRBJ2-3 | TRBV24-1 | CATSDPSTDTQYF
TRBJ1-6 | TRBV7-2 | CASSSSGPIRSTLHF
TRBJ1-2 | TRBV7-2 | CASSSMTGGLGYTF
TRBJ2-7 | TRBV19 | CASSIRGQPAEQYF
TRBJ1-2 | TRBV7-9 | CASRLGPDSSYGYTF
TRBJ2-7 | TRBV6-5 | CASSTGGMNPYEQYF
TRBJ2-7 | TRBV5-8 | CASSPWDYEQYF
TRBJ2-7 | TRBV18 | CASSSGSGEQYF
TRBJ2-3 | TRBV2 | CASRASGRAGLDTQYF
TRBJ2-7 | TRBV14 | CASSDYRGYEQYF
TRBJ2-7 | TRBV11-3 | CASSPGQGLYEQYF
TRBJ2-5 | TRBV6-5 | CASINRDRGVETQYF
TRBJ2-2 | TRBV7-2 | CASSFAGSAGELFF
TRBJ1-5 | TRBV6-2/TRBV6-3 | CASSYRNRDTHF
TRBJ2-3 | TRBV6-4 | CASSVDGRADTQYF
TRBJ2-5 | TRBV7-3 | CASSLMAGGGETQYF
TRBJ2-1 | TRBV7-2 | CASSLGPPRNNEQFF
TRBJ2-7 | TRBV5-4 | CASGTSGTPSYEQYF
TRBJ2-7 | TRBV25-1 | CASSEGGTSGIYEQYF
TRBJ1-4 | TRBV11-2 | CASSLVSGLFNEKLFF
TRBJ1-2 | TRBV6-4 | CASSVRTGDNYGYTF
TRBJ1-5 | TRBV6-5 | CASRVGHSSNQPQHF
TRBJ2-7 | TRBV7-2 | CASSLEQTKTYEQYF
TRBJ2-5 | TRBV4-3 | CASSQVLAGQETQYF
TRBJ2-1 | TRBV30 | CAWSGSYNEQFF
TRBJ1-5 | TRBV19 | CASSNNFGTGDGHQPQHF
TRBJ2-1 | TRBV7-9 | CASLQYNEQFF
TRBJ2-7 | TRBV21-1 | CPGRGAHEQYF
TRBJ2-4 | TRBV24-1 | CATSDPSVGIQYF
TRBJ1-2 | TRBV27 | CASSPRTGSNYGYTF
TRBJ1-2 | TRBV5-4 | CASSLGVDRAYGYTF
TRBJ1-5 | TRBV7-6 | CASSSGQGVNQPQHF
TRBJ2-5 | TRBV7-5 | CARTPGTRGETQYF
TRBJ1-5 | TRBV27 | CASRLQGGGLQPQHF
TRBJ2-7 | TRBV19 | CASSMGRSASYEQYF
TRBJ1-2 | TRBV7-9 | CASSPGTGGFYGYTF
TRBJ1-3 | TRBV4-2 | CASSPTGQSSGNTIYF
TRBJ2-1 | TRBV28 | CASSQPTSGSNLGEQFF
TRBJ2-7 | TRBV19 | CASSIEVGGGYYEQYF
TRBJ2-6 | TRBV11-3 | CASSLGMASSTSGANVLTF
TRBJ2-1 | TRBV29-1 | CSVEDPEYNEQFF
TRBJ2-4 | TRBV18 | CASSPPRLKNIQYF
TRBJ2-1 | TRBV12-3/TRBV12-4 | CASSPPDNEQFF
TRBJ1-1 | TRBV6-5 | CASRAGGARDTEAFF
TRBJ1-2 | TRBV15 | CATSRGQGNYGYTF
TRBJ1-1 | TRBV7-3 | CASSLERNTEAFF
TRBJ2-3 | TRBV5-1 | CASSLPLSETDTQYF
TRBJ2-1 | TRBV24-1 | CATSDPGTNSYNEQFF
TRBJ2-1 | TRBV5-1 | CASSSLAGAANEQFF
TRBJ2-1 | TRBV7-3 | CASSLSGTGRSEQFF
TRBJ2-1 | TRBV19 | CASSTQGQTTYNEQFF
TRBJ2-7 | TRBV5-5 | CASSWGPYEQYF